This TCR beta chain derives from a study of graft-versus-host responses after intestinal transplantation. The protocol was immunoSEQ multiplex PCR, while the TCRdb copy is restricted to in-frame clones and leaves out a portion. The sample holds about 100,000 clones; about 90% are singletons and the top ten take over 0.75%. As concerns this clone: The antigen remains undetermined.

The CDR3 spans 16 residues. The V and J ends lost 4 bases and 4 bases respectively, with 18 bases between them. The germline CDR1 and CDR2 sequences are SGHRS and YFSETQ. Here the sequenced sample was unstimulated CD4+ T cells sorted from spleen or lymph node cells, taken before transplant. The rearrangement links TRBV5-1 to TRBJ2-1; TRBD2 is a possible D gene (6 bases). This receptor was identified in a human donor who was the organ donor for an intestinal transplant. For the CDR3, the DNA is TGCGCCAGCAGCGGCCCTATGGGCGGGGATTACAATGAGCAGTTCTTC. Translation: CASSGPMGGDYNEQFF.